Sequencing of this TCR beta chain was carried out in a study of cytomegalovirus exposure and HLA in healthy donors. Study findings and constraints: TCR beta sequences reportedly predicted the HLA-A and HLA-B alleles of most subjects accurately. Researchers reported that a few CMV-associated chains were confirmed in vitro as CMV antigen-specific.

Primers for the PCR totalled 60 Vbeta and 13 Jbeta. The assay was immunoSEQ multiplex PCR, and TCRdb's table has in-frame clones only and misses some. The sample carries some 140,000 clones, approximately 74% recorded once. A note on this clone: Antigen specificity is unknown.

V was pared by 5 bases and J by 0 bases, with 15 bases between. Germline V CDR1 and CDR2: SEHNR, FQNEAQ (reference sequence). This CDR3 spans 16 amino acids. The rearrangement links TRBV7-9 to TRBJ2-3; D is possibly TRBD2 (5 bases). This clonotype was obtained from a young man in good health and CMV-seronegative. The sequenced sample consisted of PBMCs. CDR3 residues: CASSPSRGSSTDTQYF. As DNA, the CDR3 is TGTGCCAGCAGCCCGAGTAGAGGGTCAAGCACAGATACGCAGTATTTT.